This T cell receptor (beta chain) derives from a study of technical replicates of blood from a few donors. The CDR3 is 13 residues long. CDR1 SGHDT and CDR2 YYEEEE come from the germline V gene. V was trimmed by 4 bases and J by 8 bases, leaving 13 bases between them. Clones were sequenced by immunoSEQ multiplex PCR, and TCRdb holds only the in-frame ones, with some missing. The sample lists some 93,000 clones, 95% occurring once. Sequencing input: T cells isolated from PBMCs. The chain links TRBV5-6 to TRBJ2-1; the D gene is possibly TRBD1 (6 bases). This sequence was found in a human donor in good health. This CDR3 is CASSRDIKDEQFF. The DNA for the CDR3 is TGTGCCAGCAGCCGGGACATAAAGGATGAGCAGTTCTTC.